One and the same sample provided the 25 T cell receptor beta chains below, sequenced in a study of CD8+ T cells in alopecia areata. Reverse transcription of extracted RNA yielded cDNA, which provided the sequencing template. TCRdb's table, derived via immunoSEQ multiplex PCR, lists solely in-frame clones and lacks some. This table holds roughly 230,000 clones, around two fifths found once. Regarding treatment: oral pan-JAK inhibitor, 5-10 mg twice daily. The sample here was CD4+ T cells sorted from blood, taken at roughly week 36, from a patient treated with tofacitinib. These receptors were obtained from a human donor with alopecia areata.

This chain connects TRBV28 to TRBJ2-7; TRBD1 matches 8 bases. The CDR3 sequence is 14 residues long. Trimming cost V 4 bases and J 5 bases; bases outside gene matches: 7. Germline-derived CDR1 and CDR2 are MDHEN and SYDVKM. The DNA for the CDR3 is TGTGCCAGCAGTTCGCGACAGGGGATCGACGAGCAGTACTTC. It translates to CASSSRQGIDEQYF.

V is TRBV7-2 and J is TRBJ2-5; D is perhaps TRBD1 (5 bases). Trimming left V 4 bases short and J 0 bases short, with 9 bases between. Germline CDR1 is SGHTA and CDR2 is FQGNSA. The CDR3 has 14 residues. This CDR3 is CASSYRQYQETQYF. CDR3 sequence (DNA): TGTGCCAGCAGCTATAGACAGTACCAAGAGACCCAGTACTTC.

This clone appeared a few times. The CDR3 reads CASSLLGNGELFF. Here the CDR3 DNA reads TGTGCCAGCAGCCTCCTTGGGAACGGGGAGCTGTTTTTT. The chain recombines TRBV11-2 with TRBJ2-2; no clear D. The CDR3 runs to 13 residues. The V end lost 5 bases, the J end lost 7 bases, and 11 bases lay between the germline ends. Per the germline V gene, CDR1 is SGHAT and CDR2 is FQNNGV.

This clone was seen a handful of times. The rearrangement joins TRBV7-2 to TRBJ2-1, with unresolved D. Germline V gene data show CDR1 as SGHTA and CDR2 as FQGNSA. This CDR3 is built from 12 residues. V gave up 3 bases and J gave up 9 bases, with 9 bases separating them. Here the CDR3 reads CASSFPWVEQFF. Here the CDR3 DNA reads TGTGCCAGCAGCTTTCCGTGGGTTGAGCAGTTCTTC.

This chain links TRBV4-1 with TRBJ2-7, with D tentatively TRBD1 or TRBD2 (5 bases each). CDR1 is MGHRA, CDR2 YSYEKL, per germline. Trimming took 3 bases from V and 6 from J, leaving 27 bases between them. This CDR3 has 18 residues. CDR3 protein: CASSHLQTRGGIVPEQYF. The CDR3 coding sequence is TGCGCCAGCAGCCATCTCCAGACTCGTGGGGGAATTGTCCCCGAGCAGTACTTC.

The V call is TRBV6-1, the J call TRBJ1-4; a weak D match, TRBD1 (5 bases). Trimming stripped 3 bases from V and 8 bases from J, with 13 bases between. CDR3 length: 14 amino acids. Germline CDR1 reads MNHNS; CDR2 reads SASEGT. As DNA, the CDR3 is TGTGCCAGCAGTGAGGTACAGGCTGCGGAAAAACTGTTTTTT. It codes for CASSEVQAAEKLFF.

The chain uses TRBV29-1 and TRBJ1-2; D is undetermined. Deletions cut 1 base from V and 0 bases from J, with 9 bases between. CDR1 and CDR2 from the germline V gene are SQVTM and ANQGSEA. The CDR3 covers 14 residues. CDR3 nucleotide sequence: TGCAGCGTTGAAGGGAGCGGAGCTAACTATGGCTACACCTTC. It encodes CSVEGSGANYGYTF.

The V gene is TRBV30, the J gene TRBJ1-2; 9 nucleotides align to TRBD1. The CDR3 covers 12 residues. V dropped 6 bases and J dropped 4; count of bases not matched to a gene: 3. Germline CDR1 is GTSNPN and CDR2 is SVGIG (reference sequence). CDR3 sequence: CACTGGGYGYTF. In DNA form, the CDR3 reads TGTGCCTGTACAGGGGGCGGCTATGGCTACACCTTC.

The table lists this clone with a few counts. The chain uses TRBV19 and TRBJ2-7; the match to TRBD1 covers 7 bases. Germline-derived CDR1 and CDR2 are LNHDA and SQIVND (reference sequence). V gave up 1 base and J gave up 1 base; unmatched junction bases: 4. The CDR3 has 15 amino acids. The CDR3: CASSIAGTASYEQYF. The CDR3 coding sequence is TGTGCCAGTAGTATAGCCGGGACAGCTTCCTACGAGCAGTACTTC.

This clone occurred a few times. The chain is built from TRBV30 and TRBJ2-1, with TRBD1 matching 10 bases. With V trimmed by 4 bases and J by 4 bases, 10 bases remained unmatched. CDR3 size: 16 residues. Germline V gene data show CDR1 as GTSNPN and CDR2 as SVGIG (reference sequence). DNA of the CDR3: TGTGCCTGGATCACCCCGGACAGGGGGGGATACAATGAGCAGTTCTTC. Translating gives CAWITPDRGGYNEQFF.

The table lists this clone with many counts. The chain links TRBV7-2 to TRBJ2-7; 9 nucleotides align to TRBD1. The CDR3 contains 13 residues. CDR1 is SGHTA and CDR2 is FQGNSA in the germline V gene. V lost 8 bases and J lost 6; bases outside the gene matches: 8. The CDR3 spells CASSGQGIGEQYF. CDR3 DNA sequence: TGTGCCAGCTCGGGACAGGGAATTGGCGAGCAGTACTTC.

The chain has TRBV6-5 and TRBJ2-7; D may be TRBD1 or TRBD2 (6 bases each). The V end lost 6 bases, the J end lost 7 bases, and 22 bases lay between the germline ends. Germline V gene sequence: CDR1 MNHEY, CDR2 SVGAGI. The CDR3 loop spans 15 amino acids. CDR3 amino acids: CASSSQDYPQGEQYF. CDR3 sequence (DNA): TGTGCCAGCAGCTCCCAGGACTATCCCCAGGGGGAGCAGTACTTC.

This chain links TRBV2 with TRBJ2-3; unclear D gene. Germline CDR1 reads SNHLY; CDR2 reads FYNNEI. Trimming cost V 7 bases and J 2 bases, with 10 bases left between them. This CDR3 region has 13 residues. CDR3 region: CASMADATDTQYF. For the CDR3, the DNA is TGTGCCAGCATGGCAGACGCCACAGATACGCAGTATTTT.

The gene calls are TRBV6-1 and TRBJ2-1; D gene ambiguous. The CDR3 has 13 residues. With 2 bases removed from V and 6 bases from J, the gap between germline ends came to 8 bases. Germline loops: CDR1 MNHNS, CDR2 SASEGT. This CDR3 reads CASSEFGRNEQFF. CDR3 bases: TGTGCCAGCAGTGAATTCGGGCGCAATGAGCAGTTCTTC.

The sample holds a few counts of this clone. The CDR3 loop is CASSGDRNSNQPQHF. The CDR3 DNA is TGTGCCAGCAGTGGGGACAGGAATAGCAATCAGCCCCAGCATTTT. The V and J genes are TRBV28 and TRBJ1-5; TRBD1 aligns across 8 bases. This CDR3 is 15 amino acids long. Germline V gene data show CDR1 as MDHEN and CDR2 as SYDVKM. The J segment lost 0 bases and the V segment lost 5 bases, leaving 3 bases of the junction unmatched.

This clone was found a few times. In nucleotides, the CDR3 is TGTGCCAGCAGTTTCTACCGGGACTACAATGAGCAGTTCTTC. As protein: CASSFYRDYNEQFF. The V gene is TRBV28, the J gene TRBJ2-1; tentative D call: TRBD2 (5 bases). V lost 3 bases and J lost 3, with 9 bases in between. There are 14 residues in the CDR3. In germline, CDR1 is MDHEN, CDR2 SYDVKM.

This clone came up a few times. The V and J genes are TRBV30 and TRBJ1-5; D perhaps matches TRBD1 (6 bases). Trimming shortened V by 3 bases and J by 5 bases, and 20 bases separated the two germline ends. The CDR3 extends over 16 amino acids. The V gene's germline CDR1 is GTSNPN and CDR2 SVGIG (reference sequence). CDR3 loop: CAWSRWGTQRDQPQHF. Written as DNA, the CDR3 is TGTGCCTGGAGCAGGTGGGGGACACAAAGGGATCAGCCCCAGCATTTT.

The rearrangement links TRBV21-1 to TRBJ2-5; TRBD1, as called in the table, went unchecked against the DNA. TRBV21-1 is shown as a pseudogene. The CDR3 runs 14 residues. The CDR3: CASSNPTGQETQYF. As DNA, the CDR3 is TGTGCCAGCAGCAATCCGACAGGGCAAGAGACCCAGTACTTC.

V and J are TRBV18 and TRBJ1-2; D is perhaps TRBD1 (6 bases). CDR3 size: 14 residues. V was shortened by 3 bases and J by 4 bases, with 12 bases between the two germline ends. The V gene's germline CDR1 is KGHSH and CDR2 LQKENI. Written as DNA, the CDR3 is TGTGCCAGCTCACCGACCCAGGACAGCTATGGCTACACCTTC. Translated, it gives CASSPTQDSYGYTF.

This clone was detected a few times. This rearrangement joins TRBV4-1 to TRBJ1-2, with 10 bases fitting TRBD1. V lost 5 bases and J lost 2; bases outside the gene matches: 5. The germline V gene has CDR1 MGHRA and CDR2 YSYEKL. The CDR3 totals 15 residues. DNA for the CDR3: TGCGCCAGCAGCGGGACAGGGGCGTGGAACTATGGCTACACCTTC. Its protein product is CASSGTGAWNYGYTF.

This clone has more than one count but fewer than ten. The V and J genes are TRBV5-1 and TRBJ2-7; maybe TRBD2 (5 bases). The CDR3 is made up of 14 amino acids. Per the germline V gene, CDR1 is SGHRS and CDR2 is YFSETQ. Trimming pared 5 bases from V and 2 bases from J, leaving 14 bases between. CDR3 in amino acids: CASSVSGPAYEQYF. CDR3 in DNA: TGCGCCAGCAGTGTAAGCGGACCTGCCTACGAGCAGTACTTC.

This clone came up a few times. The CDR3 sequence is CSALDQDTQYF. The CDR3 bases are TGCAGTGCTCTGGACCAGGATACGCAGTATTTT. This rearrangement joins TRBV20-1 to TRBJ2-3, with D unresolved. The germline V gene has CDR1 DFQATT and CDR2 SNEGSKA (reference sequence). The V gene lost 5 bases and the J gene lost 6 bases, with 9 bases spanning the gap. The CDR3 spans 11 residues.

This clone was counted a few times. The genes are TRBV28 and TRBJ1-5; D gene ambiguous. The V gene's germline CDR1 is MDHEN and CDR2 SYDVKM. Trimming removed 7 bases at V and 10 bases at J, with 11 bases between. The CDR3 sequence is 11 residues long. Written as DNA, the CDR3 is TGTGCCAGCATTCAGTCTGGCCCCCAGCATTTT. It is translated as CASIQSGPQHF.

V usage is TRBV30 and J usage is TRBJ2-1, with 7 positions matching TRBD2. The germline V gene has CDR1 GTSNPN and CDR2 SVGIG (reference sequence). V shed 8 bases and J 2 bases; nucleotides not matched to a gene: 6. CDR3 size: 13 residues. The CDR3 spells CAQREGAYNEQFF. The CDR3 DNA reads as TGTGCCCAAAGGGAGGGAGCCTACAATGAGCAGTTCTTC.

The V call is TRBV7-9, the J call TRBJ2-1; possible D gene TRBD1, 5 bases. Germline CDR1 reads SEHNR; CDR2 reads FQNEAQ (reference sequence). V lost 2 bases and J 3 bases, leaving 11 bases between the germline ends. CDR3 length equals 15 residues. CDR3 coding DNA: TGTGCCAGCAGCTTACCAGGGTCTTTCTACAATGAGCAGTTCTTC. The encoded protein is CASSLPGSFYNEQFF.